The 27 T cell receptor beta chains in this list originate from one sample, sequenced in a study of blood T cells in healthy people across ages. The authors ran a second PCR of 7 to 11 cycles using a sample-barcoded 5' primer and a J-beta primer mix. One entry per CDR3 protein, called by TCRdb with MiXCR from the 5' RACE reads. The sample includes fewer than 2 million distinct CDR3 sequences, more than 35% of them seen just once. The sequencing input was blood. Source of these receptors: a human donor in good health.

This clonotype has just a few counts. The chain is built from TRBV6-1 and TRBJ2-5, with D possibly TRBD2 on 6 matching bases. Looked up from germline, CDR1 is MNHNS and CDR2 is SASEGT. V dropped 0 bases and J dropped 5 bases, with 10 bases sitting between them. This CDR3 comprises 14 residues. The CDR3 DNA is TGTGCCAGCAGTGAAGCCCCAGGGAGGGAGACCCAGTACTTC. It encodes CASSEAPGRETQYF.

This clonotype occurred a few times. V gene TRBV7-2 combines with J gene TRBJ1-5; the D gene is possibly TRBD1 (6 bases). Between the trimmed V and J ends, which lost 5 bases and 7 bases, there was a span of 21 bases. The CDR3 is 16 residues long. Germline V gene data show CDR1 as SGHTA and CDR2 as FQGNSA. The CDR3 DNA sequence: TGTGCCAGCAGCGACTCCCGGGGGGGGGCAGGACAGCCCCAGCATTTT. It is translated as CASSDSRGGAGQPQHF.

The CDR3 DNA reads as TGTGCCAGCACCACATATACAGGGGTGGCATACGAGCAGTACTTC. It specifies CASTTYTGVAYEQYF. The chain couples TRBV6-5 to TRBJ2-7; TRBD1 matches 7 bases. The CDR3 length is 15 residues. V shed 7 bases, J shed 4 bases, and the junction held 13 bases outside the gene matches. CDR1 is MNHEY, CDR2 SVGAGI, per germline.

This chain connects TRBV4-1 to TRBJ1-2; 8 bases are shared with TRBD1. V lost 2 bases, J lost 4 bases, and 6 bases stayed unmatched. The CDR3 is 15 amino acids. Germline loops: CDR1 MGHRA, CDR2 YSYEKL. CDR3 coding DNA: TGCGCCAGCAGCCAACGGACAGGGTTTGGCTATGGCTACACCTTC. Protein sequence: CASSQRTGFGYGYTF.

On this clonotype itself: A single base is all that separates this from a far larger clone, so a read error is likely. The chain links TRBV18 to TRBJ2-3; D is unresolved. The germline CDR1 and CDR2 sequences are KGHSH and LQKENI. The CDR3 loop spans 13 amino acids. CDR3 in amino acids: CAGSPPSTDTQYF. CDR3 coding DNA: TGTGCCGGCTCACCACCTAGCACAGATACGCAGTATTTT.

This chain joins TRBV12-3 or TRBV12-4 and TRBJ1-1; 8 nucleotides match TRBD1. With V trimmed by 4 bases and J by 5 bases, 9 bases remained unmatched. The CDR3 is 15 amino acids. For the CDR3, the DNA is TGTGCCAGCAGTTCCTCAGGGGGCGAGGGGACTGAAGCTTTCTTT. Residues: CASSSSGGEGTEAFF.

This clonotype was seen a few times. One end of the junction fails to match germline, which may point to a read error. This chain links TRBV29-1 with TRBJ1-2, with D tentatively TRBD1 (5 bases). The CDR3 sequence is 12 residues long. Germline assignment: CDR1 SQVTM and CDR2 ANQGSEA. This CDR3 reads CSGRGSNYGHTF. The CDR3 DNA sequence: TGCAGCGGGCGGGGGAGTAACTATGGCCACACCTTC.

The genes are TRBV5-5 and TRBJ2-1; 10 nucleotides match TRBD2. With V trimmed by 2 bases and J by 5 bases, 7 bases remained unmatched. This CDR3 is 16 amino acids long. The germline V gene encodes CDR1 SGHKS and CDR2 YYEKEE (reference sequence). CDR3 region: CASSFSSGGSHNEQFF. CDR3 sequence (DNA): TGTGCCAGCAGCTTCTCTAGCGGGGGATCCCACAATGAGCAGTTCTTC. The variable domain in full, with the rest retrieved from reference TRBV5-5 and TRBJ2-1, is DAGVTQSPTHLIKTRGQQVTLRCSPISGHKSVSWYQQVLGQGPQFIFQYYEKEERGRGNFPDRFSARQFPNYSSELNVNALLLGDSALYLCASSFSSGGSHNEQFFGPGTRLTVL.

In its sample, this clonotype was seen a few times. V and J are TRBV12-3 or TRBV12-4 and TRBJ1-5, with TRBD1 as a possible D gene (5 bases). Trimming took off 1 base at V and 5 bases at J, with 12 bases between the two ends. This CDR3 comprises 15 residues. The DNA for the CDR3 is TGTGCCAGCAGTTTAGGGGGGATCGGGCATCAGCCCCAGCATTTT. It yields the protein CASSLGGIGHQPQHF.

Comment on this clonotype: At one of its ends the junction is not consistent with the germline gene, which may arise from a read error. V and J are TRBV5-5 and TRBJ2-7, with 7 bases matching TRBD1. This CDR3 is built from 14 residues. Germline V CDR1 and CDR2: SGHKS, YYEKEE (reference sequence). The CDR3: CASRWTGRSYGQYF. CDR3 in DNA: TGTGCCAGCAGGTGGACAGGTCGATCCTACGGGCAGTACTTC.

This chain joins TRBV27 and TRBJ1-1; TRBD1 aligns across 11 bases. After removal of 5 bases from V and 5 bases from J, the junction contained 4 bases not matched to a gene. Germline CDR1 and CDR2: MNHEY and SMNVEV (reference sequence). The CDR3 covers 14 residues. The chain's CDR3 is CASSADRGRTEAFF. CDR3 DNA sequence: TGTGCCAGCAGTGCGGACAGGGGGCGGACTGAAGCTTTCTTT.

The J gene is TRBJ2-7, the V gene TRBV20-1; 11 bases are shared with TRBD2. The J call may not be correct, given that the DNA end is closer to TRBJ2-5. This CDR3 spans 15 amino acids. Germline V gene data show CDR1 as DFQATT and CDR2 as SNEGSKA (reference sequence). Here the CDR3 DNA reads TGCAGTGCTGCCGTTTTAGCGGGGGGGACAGAGACCCAGTACTTC. It translates to CSAAVLAGGTETQYF.

The chain has TRBV7-2 and TRBJ2-3; D call uncertain. The V and J ends lost 3 bases and 0 bases respectively, with 13 bases between them. Germline CDR1 and CDR2: SGHTA and FQGNSA. The CDR3 has 16 residues. As DNA, the CDR3 is TGTGCCAGCAGCTTCCACCCCCCGCAGAGCACAGATACGCAGTATTTT. This gives the protein CASSFHPPQSTDTQYF.

The genes are TRBV12-3 or TRBV12-4 and TRBJ1-1; D might be TRBD1 (5 bases). The CDR3 has 15 residues. V lost 7 bases and J 5 bases, leaving 20 bases between the germline ends. The CDR3 here is CASTRGSGGATEAFF. CDR3 nucleotides: TGTGCCAGCACCCGAGGGTCGGGGGGTGCAACTGAAGCTTTCTTT.

The chain joins TRBV18 to TRBJ2-1; D unclear. The CDR3 totals 14 residues. Trimming shortened V by 5 bases and J by 6 bases, and 14 bases separated the two germline ends. The germline V gene has CDR1 KGHSH and CDR2 LQKENI. CDR3: CASSEEGSGNEQFF. In DNA, the CDR3 is TGTGCCAGCTCAGAAGAAGGGTCAGGCAATGAGCAGTTCTTC.

This clonotype has more than one count but fewer than ten. A read error is likely here: a far larger clone is one base away. The J gene is TRBJ2-7, the V gene TRBV5-8; the D is unclear. Germline V gene data show CDR1 as SGHTS and CDR2 as YDEGEE. Trimming took off 6 bases at V and 3 bases at J, with 7 bases between the two ends. This CDR3 region has 11 residues. This CDR3 is CASTLGYEQYF. CDR3 DNA sequence: TGTGCCAGCACCTTAGGCTACGAGCAGTACTTC.

The chain joins TRBV7-2 to TRBJ2-7; 9 bases line up with TRBD2. V shed 1 base and J 4 bases; nucleotides not matched to a gene: 8. Germline V gene data show CDR1 as SGHTA and CDR2 as FQGNSA. The CDR3 consists of 16 residues. CDR3 sequence (DNA): TGTGCCAGCAGCTTAGTTGGCGGGGGGGCTGATTACGAGCAGTACTTC. Its protein is CASSLVGGGADYEQYF.

This sequence joins TRBV18 and TRBJ1-1; the D gene is possibly TRBD1 (6 bases). V shed 5 bases and J shed 4 bases, with 20 bases lying between them. The CDR3 is made up of 16 amino acids. Per the germline V gene, CDR1 is KGHSH and CDR2 is LQKENI. CDR3 in DNA: TGTGCCAGCTCATCAAATACACACAGGGCGGGCACTGAAGCTTTCTTT. This encodes CASSSNTHRAGTEAFF. The whole variable domain, filled in from reference TRBV18 and TRBJ1-1, reads NAGVMQNPRHLVRRRGQEARLRCSPMKGHSHVYWYRQLPEEGLKFMVYLQKENIIDESGMPKERFSAEFPKEGPSILRIQQVVRGDSAAYFCASSSNTHRAGTEAFFGQGTRLTVV.

The chain links TRBV4-3 to TRBJ2-1; D is perhaps TRBD1 or TRBD2 (6 bases each). This CDR3 is built from 14 residues. Germline loops: CDR1 LGHNA, CDR2 YSLEER. Trimming left V 0 bases short and J 8 bases short, with 11 bases between. CDR3 in DNA: TGCGCCAGCAGCCAAGATTCTGGGGGGCATGAGCAGTTCTTC. It specifies CASSQDSGGHEQFF.

This clonotype was seen a handful of times. One end of the junction does not line up with germline, which may come from a read error. The CDR3 bases are TGCAGTATAAGTGGGGCGGGGGGGTTAGATACACAGTATTTT. Its protein is CSISGAGGLDTQYF. The V and J genes are TRBV20-1 and TRBJ2-3, with 9 bases identical to TRBD2. The germline gives CDR1 DFQATT, CDR2 SNEGSKA (reference sequence). The CDR3 totals 14 residues.

In this sample, this clonotype turned up a few times. The chain is built from TRBV4-1 and TRBJ1-2; no clear D. Trimming removed 3 bases at V and 8 bases at J, with 19 bases between. CDR1 MGHRA and CDR2 YSYEKL come from the germline V gene. This CDR3 is built from 15 residues. CDR3 residues: CASSQDPRLARGYTF. The CDR3 DNA follows: TGCGCCAGCAGCCAGGATCCCCGATTGGCGCGCGGCTACACCTTC.

This clonotype came up a few times. The chain joins TRBV20-1 to TRBJ2-1, with 7 bases that match TRBD2. The CDR3 consists of 12 residues. Germline V gene data show CDR1 as DFQATT and CDR2 as SNEGSKA (reference sequence). The CDR3 DNA follows: TGCGGAGCCCGGGACTACCTGGATGAGCAGTTCTTC. Its protein is CGARDYLDEQFF.

The chain couples TRBV27 to TRBJ2-5; a weak D match, TRBD2 (7 bases). With 8 bases removed from V and 7 bases from J, the gap between germline ends came to 17 bases. CDR1 and CDR2 from the germline V gene are MNHEY and SMNVEV (reference sequence). CDR3 length equals 13 residues. The CDR3 DNA sequence: TGTGCCAGCCCAAAGGGGGGGATAAGGACCCAGTACTTC. Translating it yields CASPKGGIRTQYF.

This clonotype was observed a handful of times. CDR3 bases: TGTGCCAGCAGTTTTGATCTAGCCAAAAACATTCAGTACTTC. Protein product: CASSFDLAKNIQYF. The chain employs TRBV28 and TRBJ2-4; no clear D. V shed 3 bases and J shed 0 bases, with 6 bases lying between them. The CDR3 is made up of 14 amino acids. Germline loops: CDR1 MDHEN, CDR2 SYDVKM. Filled out from reference TRBV28 and TRBJ2-4, the complete variable domain reads DVKVTQSSRYLVKRTGEKVFLECVQDMDHENMFWYRQDPGLGLRLIYFSYDVKMKEKGDIPEGYSVSREKKERFSLILESASTNQTSMYLCASSFDLAKNIQYFGAGTRLSVL.

The chain joins TRBV5-1 to TRBJ2-7, with 8 bases aligning to TRBD2. There are 15 residues in the CDR3. Trimming took 7 bases from V and 1 from J; bases not matched to a gene: 10. In germline, CDR1 is SGHRS, CDR2 YFSETQ. For the CDR3, the DNA is TGCGCCAGCGGTAGCACGGGGGGGAGATCCTACGAGCAGTACTTC. Protein product: CASGSTGGRSYEQYF.

This clonotype showed up just a few times. This rearrangement joins TRBV7-2 to TRBJ2-5; TRBD2 matches 12 bases. Germline values: CDR1 SGHTA, CDR2 FQGNSA. The V segment lost 1 base and the J segment 1 base; nucleotides outside the gene matches: 4. CDR3 length: 17 residues. CDR3 nucleotide sequence: TGTGCCAGCAGCTTAGGCCCACTAGCGGGGGGCCAAGAGACCCAGTACTTC. It translates to CASSLGPLAGGQETQYF. Using reference TRBV7-2 and TRBJ2-5 for the parts outside the CDR3, the full variable domain is GAGVSQSPSNKVTEKGKDVELRCDPISGHTALYWYRQSLGQGLEFLIYFQGNSAPDKSGLPSDRFSAERTGGSVSTLTIQRTQQEDSAVYLCASSLGPLAGGQETQYFGPGTRLLVL.

The CDR3 region is CASSSDRQNSPLHF. The DNA of the CDR3 is TGTGCCAGCAGCTCGGACAGACAGAATTCACCCCTCCACTTT. The chain is built from TRBV5-5 and TRBJ1-6; TRBD1 is a possible D gene (6 bases). The V end lost 3 bases, the J end lost 7 bases, and 11 bases lay between the germline ends. The CDR3 is made up of 14 amino acids. The germline V gene encodes CDR1 SGHKS and CDR2 YYEKEE (reference sequence). Full variable domain (outside the CDR3, taken from reference TRBV5-5 and TRBJ1-6): DAGVTQSPTHLIKTRGQQVTLRCSPISGHKSVSWYQQVLGQGPQFIFQYYEKEERGRGNFPDRFSARQFPNYSSELNVNALLLGDSALYLCASSSDRQNSPLHFGNGTRLTVT.